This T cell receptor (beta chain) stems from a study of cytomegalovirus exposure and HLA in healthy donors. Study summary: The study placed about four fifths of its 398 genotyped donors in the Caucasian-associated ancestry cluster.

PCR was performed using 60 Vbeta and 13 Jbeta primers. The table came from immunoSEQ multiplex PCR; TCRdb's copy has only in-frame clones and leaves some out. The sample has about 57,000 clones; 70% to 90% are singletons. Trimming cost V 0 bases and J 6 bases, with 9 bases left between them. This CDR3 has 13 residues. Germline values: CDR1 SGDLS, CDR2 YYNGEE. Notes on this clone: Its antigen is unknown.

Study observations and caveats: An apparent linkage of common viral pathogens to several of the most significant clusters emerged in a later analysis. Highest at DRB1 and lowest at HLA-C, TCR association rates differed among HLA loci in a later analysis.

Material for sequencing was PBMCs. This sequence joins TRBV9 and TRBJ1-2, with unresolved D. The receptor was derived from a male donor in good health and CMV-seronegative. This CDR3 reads CASSVERGNGYTF. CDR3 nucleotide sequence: TGTGCCAGCAGCGTAGAACGGGGAAATGGCTACACCTTC. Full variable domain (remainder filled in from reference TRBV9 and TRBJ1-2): DSGVTQTPKHLITATGQRVTLRCSPRSGDLSVYWYQQSLDQGLQFLIQYYNGEERAKGNILERFSAQQFPDLHSELNLSSLELGDSALYFCASSVERGNGYTFGSGTRLTVV.